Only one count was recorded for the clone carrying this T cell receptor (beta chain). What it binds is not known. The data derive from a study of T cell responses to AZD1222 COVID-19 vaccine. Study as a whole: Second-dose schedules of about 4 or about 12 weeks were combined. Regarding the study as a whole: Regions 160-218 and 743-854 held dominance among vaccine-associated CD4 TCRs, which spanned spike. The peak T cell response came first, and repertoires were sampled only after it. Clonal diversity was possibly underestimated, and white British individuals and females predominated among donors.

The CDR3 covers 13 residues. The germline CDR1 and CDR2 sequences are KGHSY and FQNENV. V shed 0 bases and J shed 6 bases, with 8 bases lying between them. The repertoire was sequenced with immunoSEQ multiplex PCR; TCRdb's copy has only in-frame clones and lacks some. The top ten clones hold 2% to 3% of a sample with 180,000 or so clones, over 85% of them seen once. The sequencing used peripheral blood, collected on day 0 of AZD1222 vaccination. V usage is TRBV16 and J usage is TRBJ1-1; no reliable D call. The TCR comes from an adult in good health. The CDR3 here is CASSQSSGAEAFF. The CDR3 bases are TGTGCCAGCAGCCAATCCTCGGGCGCTGAAGCTTTCTTT.